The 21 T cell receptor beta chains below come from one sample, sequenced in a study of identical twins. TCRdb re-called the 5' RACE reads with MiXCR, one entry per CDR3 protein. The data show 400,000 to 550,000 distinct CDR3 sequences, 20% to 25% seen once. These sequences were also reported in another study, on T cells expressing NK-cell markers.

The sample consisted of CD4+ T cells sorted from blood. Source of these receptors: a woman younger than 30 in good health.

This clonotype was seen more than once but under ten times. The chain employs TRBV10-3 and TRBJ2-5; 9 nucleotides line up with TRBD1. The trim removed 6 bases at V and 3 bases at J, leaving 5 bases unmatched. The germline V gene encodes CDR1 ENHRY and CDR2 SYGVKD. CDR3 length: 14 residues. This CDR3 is CAISPGQGKETQYF. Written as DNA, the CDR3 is TGTGCCATCAGCCCGGGACAGGGAAAAGAGACCCAGTACTTC.

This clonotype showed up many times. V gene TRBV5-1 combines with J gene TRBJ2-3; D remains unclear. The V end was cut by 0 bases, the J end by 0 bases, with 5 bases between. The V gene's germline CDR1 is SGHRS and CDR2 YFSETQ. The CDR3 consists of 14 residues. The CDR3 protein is CASSLVGSTDTQYF. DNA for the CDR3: TGCGCCAGCAGCTTGGTGGGCAGCACAGATACGCAGTATTTT. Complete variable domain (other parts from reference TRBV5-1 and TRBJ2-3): KAGVTQTPRYLIKTRGQQVTLSCSPISGHRSVSWYQQTPGQGLQFLFEYFSETQRNKGNFPGRFSGRQFSNSRSEMNVSTLELGDSALYLCASSLVGSTDTQYFGPGTRLTVL.

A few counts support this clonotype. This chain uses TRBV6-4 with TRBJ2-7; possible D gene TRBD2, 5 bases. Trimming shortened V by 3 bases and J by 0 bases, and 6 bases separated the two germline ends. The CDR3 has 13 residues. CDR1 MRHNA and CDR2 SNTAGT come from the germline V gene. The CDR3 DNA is TGTGCCAGCAGTGAAAGCGGCTCCTACGAGCAGTACTTC. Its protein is CASSESGSYEQYF.

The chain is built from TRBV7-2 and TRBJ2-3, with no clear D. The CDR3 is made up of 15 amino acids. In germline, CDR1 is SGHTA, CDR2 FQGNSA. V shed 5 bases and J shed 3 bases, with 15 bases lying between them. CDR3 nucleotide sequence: TGTGCCAGCAGCGTCCGGAGCCTAGTAACAGATACGCAGTATTTT. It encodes CASSVRSLVTDTQYF. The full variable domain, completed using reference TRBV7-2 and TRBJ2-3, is GAGVSQSPSNKVTEKGKDVELRCDPISGHTALYWYRQSLGQGLEFLIYFQGNSAPDKSGLPSDRFSAERTGGSVSTLTIQRTQQEDSAVYLCASSVRSLVTDTQYFGPGTRLTVL.

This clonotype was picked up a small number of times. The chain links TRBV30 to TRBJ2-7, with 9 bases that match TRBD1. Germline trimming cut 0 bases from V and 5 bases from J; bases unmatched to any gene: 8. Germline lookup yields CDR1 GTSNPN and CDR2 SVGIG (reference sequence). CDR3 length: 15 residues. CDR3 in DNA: TGTGCCTGGAGTGTCCGGGACAGGGATAAGGACGAGCAGTACTTC. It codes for CAWSVRDRDKDEQYF.

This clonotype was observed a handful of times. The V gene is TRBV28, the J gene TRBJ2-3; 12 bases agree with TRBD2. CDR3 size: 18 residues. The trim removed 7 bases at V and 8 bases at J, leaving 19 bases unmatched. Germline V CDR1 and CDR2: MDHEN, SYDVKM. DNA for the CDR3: TGTGCCAGCATGGGGAATCCAACTAGCGGGGGGCCTATGGGTACGCAGTATTTT. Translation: CASMGNPTSGGPMGTQYF.

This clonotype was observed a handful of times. The CDR3 here is CASSHGTSGRQYNEQFF. The CDR3 bases are TGCGCCAGCAGCCATGGGACTAGCGGGAGACAGTACAATGAGCAGTTCTTC. The chain joins TRBV5-1 to TRBJ2-1; 14 bases line up with TRBD2. Germline CDR1 and CDR2: SGHRS and YFSETQ. The CDR3 contains 17 residues. Trimming removed 4 bases from V and 4 bases from J; junction bases left unmatched: 7.

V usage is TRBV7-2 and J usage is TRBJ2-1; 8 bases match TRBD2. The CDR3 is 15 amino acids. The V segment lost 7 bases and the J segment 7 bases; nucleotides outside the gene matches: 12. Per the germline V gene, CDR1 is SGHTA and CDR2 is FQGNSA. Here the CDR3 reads CASTLGLAGVNEQFF. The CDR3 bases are TGTGCCAGCACCTTGGGGCTAGCGGGTGTTAATGAGCAGTTCTTC.

The CDR3 DNA is TGCGCCAGCAGCCCGCAACTAGCGGGAGGTCGCATAGCCCAGTACTTC. This codes for CASSPQLAGGRIAQYF. V and J are TRBV4-3 and TRBJ2-5, with 12 bases that match TRBD2. Germline V CDR1 and CDR2: LGHNA, YSLEER. V was clipped by 4 bases and J by 9 bases; unmatched bases: 12. This CDR3 region has 16 residues.

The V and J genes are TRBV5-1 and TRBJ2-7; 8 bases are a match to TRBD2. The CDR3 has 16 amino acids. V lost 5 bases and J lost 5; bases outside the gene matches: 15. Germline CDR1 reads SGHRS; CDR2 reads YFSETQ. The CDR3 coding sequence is TGCGCCAGCAGGCCCCTTGGTGCGGGGGGTTTTCACGAGCAGTACTTC. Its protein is CASRPLGAGGFHEQYF.

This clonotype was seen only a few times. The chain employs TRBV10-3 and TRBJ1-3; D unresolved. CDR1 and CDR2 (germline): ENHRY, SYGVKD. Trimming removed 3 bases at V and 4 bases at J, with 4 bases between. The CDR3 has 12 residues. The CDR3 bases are TGTGCCATCAGTGAACTGGGAAACACCATATATTTT. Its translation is CAISELGNTIYF.

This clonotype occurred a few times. The CDR3 bases are TGTGCCAGCAGTTACGCGGCGGGCTACGAGCAGTACTTC. It translates to CASSYAAGYEQYF. The chain links TRBV6-2 or TRBV6-3 to TRBJ2-7; weak D call: TRBD2 (5 bases). V lost 2 bases and J 3 bases, leaving 8 bases between the germline ends. Germline V gene lookup returns CDR1 MNHEY and CDR2 SVGEGT. The CDR3 consists of 13 residues.

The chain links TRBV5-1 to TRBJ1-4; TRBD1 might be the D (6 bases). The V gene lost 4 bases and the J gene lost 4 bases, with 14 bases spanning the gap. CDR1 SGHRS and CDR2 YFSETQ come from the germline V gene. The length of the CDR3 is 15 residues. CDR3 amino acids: CASSPQTGLNEKLFF. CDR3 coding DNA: TGCGCCAGCAGCCCTCAGACAGGCCTTAATGAAAAACTGTTTTTT.

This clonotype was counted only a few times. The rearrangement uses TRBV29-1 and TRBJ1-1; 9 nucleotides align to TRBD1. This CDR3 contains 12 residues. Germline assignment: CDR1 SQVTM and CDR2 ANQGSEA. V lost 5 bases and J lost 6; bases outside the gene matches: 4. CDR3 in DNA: TGCAGCGTTACCAGGACAGGGGCTGAAGCTTTCTTT. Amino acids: CSVTRTGAEAFF.

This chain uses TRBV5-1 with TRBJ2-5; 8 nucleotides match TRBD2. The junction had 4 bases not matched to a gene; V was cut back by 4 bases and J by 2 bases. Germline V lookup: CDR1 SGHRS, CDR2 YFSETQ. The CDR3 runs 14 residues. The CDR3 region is CASSVLAEQETQYF. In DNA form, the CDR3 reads TGCGCCAGCAGCGTACTAGCGGAACAAGAGACCCAGTACTTC.

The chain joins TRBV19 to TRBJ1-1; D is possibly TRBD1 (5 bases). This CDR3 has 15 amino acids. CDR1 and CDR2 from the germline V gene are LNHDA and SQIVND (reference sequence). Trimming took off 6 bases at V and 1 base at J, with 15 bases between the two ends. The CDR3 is CASRDSWRGNTEAFF. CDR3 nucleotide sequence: TGTGCCAGTAGGGACTCATGGAGGGGGAACACTGAAGCTTTCTTT.

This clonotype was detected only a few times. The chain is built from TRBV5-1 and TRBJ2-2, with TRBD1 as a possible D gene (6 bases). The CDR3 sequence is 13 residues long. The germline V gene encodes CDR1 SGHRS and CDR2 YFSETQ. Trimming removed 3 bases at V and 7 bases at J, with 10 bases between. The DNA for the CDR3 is TGCGCCAGCAGCTCGGACAGATTCGGGGAGCTGTTTTTT. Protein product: CASSSDRFGELFF.

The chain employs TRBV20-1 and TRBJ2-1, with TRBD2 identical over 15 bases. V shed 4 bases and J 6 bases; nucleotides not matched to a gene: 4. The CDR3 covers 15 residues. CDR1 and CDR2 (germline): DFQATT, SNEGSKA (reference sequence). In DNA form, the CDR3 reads TGCAGTGCTAAACCGGGACTAGCGGGAGGCAATGAGCAGTTCTTC. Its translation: CSAKPGLAGGNEQFF.

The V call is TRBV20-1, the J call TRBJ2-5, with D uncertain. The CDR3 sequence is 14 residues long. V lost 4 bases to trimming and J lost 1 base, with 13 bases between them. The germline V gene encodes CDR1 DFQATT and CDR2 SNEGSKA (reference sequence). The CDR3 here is CSATTRLGQETQYF. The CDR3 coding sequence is TGCAGTGCTACGACGAGACTGGGCCAAGAGACCCAGTACTTC.

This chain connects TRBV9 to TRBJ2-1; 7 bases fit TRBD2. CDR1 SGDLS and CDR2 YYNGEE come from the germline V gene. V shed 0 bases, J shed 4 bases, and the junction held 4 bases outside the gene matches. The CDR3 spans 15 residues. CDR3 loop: CASSVGRGRYNEQFF. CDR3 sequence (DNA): TGTGCCAGCAGCGTAGGGCGGGGGAGATACAATGAGCAGTTCTTC.

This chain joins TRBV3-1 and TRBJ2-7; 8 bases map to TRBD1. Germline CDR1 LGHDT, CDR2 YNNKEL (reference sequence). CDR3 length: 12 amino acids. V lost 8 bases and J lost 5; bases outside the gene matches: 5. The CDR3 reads CASGRGRDEQYF. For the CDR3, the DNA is TGTGCCAGCGGCAGGGGGCGGGACGAGCAGTACTTC.